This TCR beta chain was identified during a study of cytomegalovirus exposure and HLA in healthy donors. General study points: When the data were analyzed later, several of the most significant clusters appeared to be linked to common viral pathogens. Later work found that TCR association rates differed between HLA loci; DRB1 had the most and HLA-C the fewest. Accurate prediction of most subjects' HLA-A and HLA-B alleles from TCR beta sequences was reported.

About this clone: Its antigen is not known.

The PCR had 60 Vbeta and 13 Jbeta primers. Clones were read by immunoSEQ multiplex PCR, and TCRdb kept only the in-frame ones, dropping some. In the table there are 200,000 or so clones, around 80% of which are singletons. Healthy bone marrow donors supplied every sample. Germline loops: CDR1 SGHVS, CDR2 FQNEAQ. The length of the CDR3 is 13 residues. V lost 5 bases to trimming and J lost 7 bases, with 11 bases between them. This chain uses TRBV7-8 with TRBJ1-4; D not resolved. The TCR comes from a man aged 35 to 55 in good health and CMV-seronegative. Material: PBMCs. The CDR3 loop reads CASSPQRGEKLFF. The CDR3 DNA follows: TGTGCCAGCAGCCCGCAACGGGGTGAAAAACTGTTTTTT.